The 5 T cell receptor beta chains listed next were all sequenced from one sample in a study of cytomegalovirus exposure and HLA in healthy donors. Clones were sequenced by immunoSEQ multiplex PCR, and TCRdb holds only the in-frame ones, with some missing. The table lists under 400,000 clones, approximately 90% of them singletons. Sequenced sample: PBMCs. The receptors stem from a woman aged 18-29 years in good health and CMV-seronegative.

The V call is TRBV6-5, the J call TRBJ1-6, with a weak D call TRBD1 (6 bases). Trimming cost V 2 bases and J 9 bases, with 11 bases left between them. CDR3 length: 14 residues. CDR1 and CDR2 (germline): MNHEY, SVGAGI. CDR3 region: CASSYRGAGSPLHF. The CDR3, as DNA: TGTGCCAGCAGTTACCGGGGGGCAGGTTCACCCCTCCACTTT.

The rearrangement links TRBV30 to TRBJ1-5; weak D call: TRBD1 (5 bases). The V end lost 0 bases, the J end lost 6 bases, and 9 bases lay between the germline ends. In germline, CDR1 is GTSNPN, CDR2 SVGIG (reference sequence). The length of the CDR3 is 13 residues. The CDR3 region is CAWSVGVVQPQHF. DNA for the CDR3: TGTGCCTGGAGTGTAGGGGTTGTTCAGCCCCAGCATTTT.

The CDR3 region is CASSQDPNRGDRTQPQHF. The CDR3 nucleotides are TGCGCCAGCAGCCAAGACCCCAACAGGGGTGATCGGACACAGCCCCAGCATTTT. This chain links TRBV4-1 with TRBJ1-5; TRBD1 matches at 7 bases. The CDR3 is made up of 18 amino acids. Losses at the gene ends were 0 bases for V and 7 bases for J; bases not matched to a gene: 15. Germline CDR1 and CDR2: MGHRA and YSYEKL.

This clone came up once. Here the CDR3 reads CASSPPTRGPDQPQHF. The CDR3 DNA reads TGTGCCAGCTCACCTCCGACTAGGGGGCCCGATCAGCCCCAGCATTTT. The V gene is TRBV18, the J gene TRBJ1-5, with 7 nucleotides matching TRBD1. This CDR3 spans 16 amino acids. V lost 3 bases, J lost 5 bases, and 10 bases stayed unmatched. Per the germline V gene, CDR1 is KGHSH and CDR2 is LQKENI.

This chain uses TRBV10-2 with TRBJ2-3, with 11 nucleotides matching TRBD2. The germline V gene encodes CDR1 WSHSY and CDR2 SAAADI. The CDR3 totals 18 residues. The V segment lost 0 bases and the J segment 5 bases; nucleotides outside the gene matches: 10. In nucleotides, the CDR3 is TGCGCCAGCAGTGAGTCTCCCTTAGCGGGGGGGTTGGTAGATACGCAGTATTTT. It codes for CASSESPLAGGLVDTQYF.